A selection of T cell receptor beta chains follows, all from one sample in a study of cytomegalovirus exposure and HLA in healthy donors. The assay was immunoSEQ multiplex PCR, and TCRdb's table has in-frame clones only and misses some. The sample lists 100,000 to 150,000 clones, roughly four fifths occurring once. The sequenced sample consisted of PBMCs. These TCRs come from a woman aged 45-60 years in good health and CMV-seropositive. CDR3s include the opening cysteine and the closing phenylalanine or tryptophan. A D gene is named only where the DNA matches it firmly. A row's size may be missing; if present it is once, few, many or a size class.

d_call	v_call	j_call	clone_size	cdr3_nt	cdr3_aa
TRBD2	TRBV7-9	TRBJ2-7	-	TGTTCCAGCAGCCCCGGGACTAGCGGGGCCCACGAGCAGTACTTC	CSSSPGTSGAHEQYF
-	TRBV7-2	TRBJ2-3	-	TGTGCCAGCAGCTTTTCTGCAGATACGCAGTATTTT	CASSFSADTQYF
-	TRBV6-4	TRBJ1-6	-	TGTGCCAGCAGTGATCAAGGGGATAATTCACCCCTCCACTTT	CASSDQGDNSPLHF
-	TRBV7-9	TRBJ1-1	-	TGTGCCAGCAGCTTACTGGGAGGGGGTGAAGCTTTCTTT	CASSLLGGGEAFF
TRBD2	TRBV5-1	TRBJ2-1	few	TGCGCCAGCAGCACTACTAGCGGGGGAGGAAATGAGCAGTTCTTC	CASSTTSGGGNEQFF
TRBD1	TRBV2	TRBJ2-7	-	TGTGCCACCGAGCAATACGGACAGGGACCCTACGAGCAGTACTTC	CATEQYGQGPYEQYF
TRBD1	TRBV5-4	TRBJ2-3	few	TGTGCCAGCAGCGTACAGGGGAAGGATACGCAGTATTTT	CASSVQGKDTQYF
TRBD2	TRBV7-2	TRBJ2-5	-	TGTGCCAGCAGCTTAGGACTAGCGGGGGCCCAGTACTTC	CASSLGLAGAQYF
-	TRBV7-2	TRBJ1-3	-	TGTGCCAGCAGCCCGGGAATCTCTGGAAACACCATATATTTT	CASSPGISGNTIYF
-	TRBV2	TRBJ1-6	-	TGTGCCAGCAGTGAAACGAACGGACTGGGGTCACCCCTCCACTTT	CASSETNGLGSPLHF